This T cell receptor (beta chain) was recorded in a study of human T cells and chemical hapten exposure. Study details: How much TCR each sample yielded varied, mostly because pooled library volumes differed slightly.

Regarding the study as a whole: There was a positive correlation between PT1 expanded TCR counts and patch test score.

Time point: patch test 1, 2 weeks after DPC sensitization. Indicated treatment: therapeutic diphenylcyclopropenone sensitization with weekly scalp DPC. From the RACE reads, TCRdb called clonotypes with MiXCR, one entry per CDR3 protein. The repertoire holds roughly 200,000 distinct CDR3 sequences, with under 25% as singletons. Comment on this clonotype: Antigen specificity is unknown.

Germline V CDR1 and CDR2: SGHAT, FQNNGV. Trimming removed 6 bases at V and 4 bases at J, with 14 bases between. The CDR3 has 14 amino acids. The origin of this receptor is a woman aged 50 to 60 with alopecia areata. Some clones in this sample may be carry-over from other donors' samples. The J gene is TRBJ2-3, the V gene TRBV11-2; no reliable D call. Source: whole blood, taken in connection with sensitization to the hapten diphenylcyclopropenone (DPC). As DNA, the CDR3 is TGTGCCAGCAGTTCCAATAACATGCCAGATACGCAGTATTTT. Protein sequence: CASSSNNMPDTQYF.